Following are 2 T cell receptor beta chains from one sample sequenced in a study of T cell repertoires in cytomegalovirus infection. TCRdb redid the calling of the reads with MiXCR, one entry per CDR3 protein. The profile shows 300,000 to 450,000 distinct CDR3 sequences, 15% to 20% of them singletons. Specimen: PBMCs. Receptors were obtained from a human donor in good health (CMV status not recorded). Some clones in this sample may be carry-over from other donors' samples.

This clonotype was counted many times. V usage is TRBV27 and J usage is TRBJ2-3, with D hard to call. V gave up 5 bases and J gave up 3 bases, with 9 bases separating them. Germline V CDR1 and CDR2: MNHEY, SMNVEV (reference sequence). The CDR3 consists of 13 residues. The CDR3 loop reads CASSRRRTDTQYF. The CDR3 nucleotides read TGTGCCAGCAGTAGGAGACGAACAGATACGCAGTATTTT.

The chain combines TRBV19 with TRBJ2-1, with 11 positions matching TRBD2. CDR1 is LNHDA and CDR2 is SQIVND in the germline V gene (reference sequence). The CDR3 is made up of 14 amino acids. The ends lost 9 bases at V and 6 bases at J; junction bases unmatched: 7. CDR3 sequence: CARTTSGGTNEQFF. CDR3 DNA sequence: TGTGCCAGGACCACTAGCGGGGGAACCAATGAGCAGTTCTTC.